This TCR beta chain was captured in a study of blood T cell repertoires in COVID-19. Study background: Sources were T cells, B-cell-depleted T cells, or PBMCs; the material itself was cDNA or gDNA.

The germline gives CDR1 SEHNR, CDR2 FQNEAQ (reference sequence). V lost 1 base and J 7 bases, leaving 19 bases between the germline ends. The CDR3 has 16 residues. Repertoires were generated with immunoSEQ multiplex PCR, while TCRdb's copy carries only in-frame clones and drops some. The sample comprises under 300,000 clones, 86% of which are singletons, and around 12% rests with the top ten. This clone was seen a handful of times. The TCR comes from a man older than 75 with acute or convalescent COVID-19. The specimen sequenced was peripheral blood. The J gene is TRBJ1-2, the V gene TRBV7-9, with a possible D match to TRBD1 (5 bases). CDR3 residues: CASSLGRGGKTLGYTF. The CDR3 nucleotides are TGTGCCAGCAGCTTAGGGCGGGGCGGGAAGACGCTTGGCTACACCTTC.